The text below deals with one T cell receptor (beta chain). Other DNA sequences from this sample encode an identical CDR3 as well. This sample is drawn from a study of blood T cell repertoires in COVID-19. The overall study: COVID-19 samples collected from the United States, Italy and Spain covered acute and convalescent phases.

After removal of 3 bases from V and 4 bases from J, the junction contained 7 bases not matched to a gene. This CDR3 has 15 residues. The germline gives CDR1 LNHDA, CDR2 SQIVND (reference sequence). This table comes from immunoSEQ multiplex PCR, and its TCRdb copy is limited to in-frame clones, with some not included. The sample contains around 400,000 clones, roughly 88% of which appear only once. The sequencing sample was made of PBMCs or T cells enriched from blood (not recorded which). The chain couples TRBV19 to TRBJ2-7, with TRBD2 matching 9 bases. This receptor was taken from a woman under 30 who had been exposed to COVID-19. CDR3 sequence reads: CASSIQAGGRYEQYF. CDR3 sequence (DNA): TGTGCCAGTAGTATCCAAGCGGGAGGTCGATACGAGCAGTACTTC. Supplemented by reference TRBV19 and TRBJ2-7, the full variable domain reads DGGITQSPKYLFRKEGQNVTLSCEQNLNHDAMYWYRQDPGQGLRLIYYSQIVNDFQKGDIAEGYSVSREKKESFPLTVTSAQKNPTAFYLCASSIQAGGRYEQYFGPGTRLTVT.